Each of the 23 T cell receptor beta chains below was sequenced from the same sample in a study of human T cells and chemical hapten exposure. MiXCR, run by TCRdb on the RACE reads, gives a single entry per CDR3 protein. This sample has tens of thousands of distinct CDR3 sequences, with roughly 6.7% found just once. As for time point: pre-sensitization, week 0. Treatment specified: therapeutic diphenylcyclopropenone sensitization with weekly scalp DPC. Source: whole blood, taken in connection with sensitization to the hapten diphenylcyclopropenone (DPC). These TCRs come from a woman in her 30s with alopecia areata. Some clones in this sample may be carry-over from other donors' samples.

This clonotype occurred many times. V is TRBV11-3 and J is TRBJ2-3; D is unclear. CDR1 is SGHNT and CDR2 is YENEEA in the germline V gene. The germline V and J ends were trimmed by 1 base and 2 bases, with 22 bases remaining between them. This CDR3 comprises 19 residues. CDR3 sequence reads: CASSLVLSIGQSSTDTQYF. The CDR3 DNA reads TGTGCCAGCAGCTTAGTGCTCAGTATCGGCCAGAGCTCCACAGATACGCAGTATTTT.

This clonotype was detected many times. The V call is TRBV10-3, the J call TRBJ2-7; 11 bases are shared with TRBD1. The CDR3 covers 15 residues. Germline V CDR1 and CDR2: ENHRY, SYGVKD. Germline trimming cut 6 bases from V and 3 bases from J; bases unmatched to any gene: 7. CDR3 DNA: TGTGCCATCAGCTATTACGGGACAGGGGGCTACGAGCAGTACTTC. Protein: CAISYYGTGGYEQYF.

There are many counts of this clonotype. J is TRBJ1-2 and V is TRBV7-6, with 9 bases lining up with TRBD1. After removal of 5 bases from V and 7 bases from J, the junction contained 14 bases not matched to a gene. CDR1 and CDR2 from the germline V gene are SGHVS and FNYEAQ. The CDR3 extends over 16 amino acids. Here the CDR3 DNA reads TGTGCCAGCAGCCTTAAGGGTGTTGGGACAGGGACTGGCTACACCTTC. Its protein is CASSLKGVGTGTGYTF.

In its sample, this clonotype was seen many times. The chain links TRBV5-1 to TRBJ2-2, with D possibly matching TRBD1 (6 bases). V lost 3 bases and J 7 bases, leaving 13 bases between the germline ends. Germline V gene data show CDR1 as SGHRS and CDR2 as YFSETQ. The CDR3 is 14 amino acids. The CDR3 loop reads CASSSTGFGGELFF. Here the CDR3 DNA reads TGCGCCAGCAGCTCAACAGGGTTTGGCGGGGAGCTGTTTTTT.

About this clonotype: This may arise from a read error, as a much more abundant clone is one base away. The rearrangement links TRBV3-1 to TRBJ2-3; 11 nucleotides agree with TRBD2. The CDR3 is 18 residues long. CDR1 LGHDT and CDR2 YNNKEL come from the germline V gene (reference sequence). Losses at the gene ends were 0 bases for V and 2 bases for J; bases not matched to a gene: 7. CDR3 sequence (DNA): TGTGCCAGCAGCCAAGATCCGACTAGCGGGGAAACCACAGATACGCAGTATTTT. It translates to CASSQDPTSGETTDTQYF.

A remark on this clonotype: A clone one base away is much larger, so this may be a read error. Because the CDR3 is missing its conserved closing phenylalanine or tryptophan, this is likely a read error. The chain carries TRBV30 and TRBJ2-6; the D gene could be TRBD1 or TRBD2 (5 bases each). The V gene lost 8 bases and the J gene lost 7 bases, with 15 bases spanning the gap. Germline CDR1 reads GTSNPN; CDR2 reads SVGIG (reference sequence). The CDR3 consists of 13 residues. CDR3 in amino acids: CAGDGFVANVLTL. The CDR3 DNA reads as TGTGCCGGGGACGGGTTCGTAGCCAACGTCCTGACTTTG.

There are many counts of this clonotype. CDR3 in DNA: TGTGCCAGCAGTCCCTCAGTAGGGGCCTCAGATACGCAGTATTTT. Protein product: CASSPSVGASDTQYF. The gene calls are TRBV27 and TRBJ2-3; D may be TRBD1 (5 bases). This CDR3 spans 15 amino acids. CDR1 and CDR2 (germline): MNHEY, SMNVEV (reference sequence). V lost 5 bases and J lost 4, with 16 bases in between.

The rearrangement uses TRBV7-9 and TRBJ1-1; maybe TRBD1 (6 bases). Trimming took 3 bases from V and 6 from J, leaving 20 bases between them. The germline V gene encodes CDR1 SEHNR and CDR2 FQNEAQ (reference sequence). CDR3 size: 16 residues. The CDR3 region is CASSFRGLGPNAEAFF. The CDR3, as DNA: TGTGCCAGCAGCTTCAGGGGTTTGGGACCTAACGCTGAAGCTTTCTTT. The variable domain in full, completed from reference TRBV7-9 and TRBJ1-1, reads DTGVSQNPRHKITKRGQNVTFRCDPISEHNRLYWYRQTLGQGPEFLTYFQNEAQLEKSRLLSDRFSAERPKGSFSTLEIQRTEQGDSAMYLCASSFRGLGPNAEAFFGQGTRLTVV.

This clonotype was recorded a few times. This chain links TRBV12-3 or TRBV12-4 with TRBJ2-7; either TRBD1 or TRBD2 may fit D (6 bases each). The CDR3 runs to 16 residues. V was pared by 6 bases and J by 2 bases, with 20 bases between. The chain's CDR3 is CASSPHEGGNPYEQYF. CDR3 bases: TGTGCCAGCAGCCCCCACGAGGGGGGCAACCCCTACGAGCAGTACTTC.

The CDR3 sequence is CASSQTTAYGYTF. CDR3 bases: TGTGCCAGCAGCCAAACGACAGCGTATGGCTACACCTTC. The rearrangement links TRBV7-8 to TRBJ1-2; D perhaps matches TRBD1 (5 bases). The CDR3 length is 13 residues. The germline V gene encodes CDR1 SGHVS and CDR2 FQNEAQ. V lost 5 bases and J lost 5, with 12 bases in between.

This clonotype has at least ten counts. V is TRBV3-1 and J is TRBJ2-3; possibly TRBD1 or TRBD2 for D (5 bases each). Per the germline V gene, CDR1 is LGHDT and CDR2 is YNNKEL (reference sequence). There are 17 residues in the CDR3. Deletions cut 4 bases from V and 5 bases from J, with 22 bases between. The CDR3 region is CASSPGEGITVGDTQYF. Written as DNA, the CDR3 is TGTGCCAGCAGCCCCGGAGAGGGGATAACGGTCGGAGATACGCAGTATTTT.

This clonotype was recorded many times. The gene calls are TRBV18 and TRBJ2-7; D is unresolved. The germline gives CDR1 KGHSH, CDR2 LQKENI. With 6 bases removed from V and 2 bases from J, the gap between germline ends came to 14 bases. The CDR3 has 14 amino acids. The CDR3 sequence is CASSTAGRTYEQYF. The CDR3 DNA reads as TGTGCCAGCTCGACGGCAGGCAGGACCTACGAGCAGTACTTC. Together with reference TRBV18 and TRBJ2-7, the CDR3 gives the full variable domain: NAGVMQNPRHLVRRRGQEARLRCSPMKGHSHVYWYRQLPEEGLKFMVYLQKENIIDESGMPKERFSAEFPKEGPSILRIQQVVRGDSAAYFCASSTAGRTYEQYFGPGTRLTVT.

The table lists this clonotype with many counts. The V call is TRBV12-3 or TRBV12-4, the J call TRBJ2-2; D may be TRBD2 (5 bases). This CDR3 contains 16 residues. Between the trimmed V and J ends, which lost 0 bases and 3 bases, there was a span of 11 bases. The CDR3 DNA follows: TGTGCCAGCAGTTTAGCGCCGGGGTTCGACACCGGGGAGCTGTTTTTT. This translates into CASSLAPGFDTGELFF.

This clonotype was detected ten times or more. The chain uses TRBV9 and TRBJ1-2; TRBD1 agrees at 9 bases. With 0 bases clipped from V and 8 bases from J, the junction kept 8 bases outside the gene matches. CDR1 is SGDLS, CDR2 YYNGEE, per germline. CDR3 length: 15 residues. The CDR3 region is CASSVEWDRALGYTF. CDR3 coding DNA: TGTGCCAGCAGCGTAGAGTGGGACAGGGCTCTCGGCTACACCTTC.

This clonotype was detected ten times or more. V usage is TRBV7-3 and J usage is TRBJ1-1; D call uncertain. CDR1 and CDR2 from the germline V gene are SGHTA and FQGTGA. The CDR3 is 13 residues long. Trimming removed 1 base from V and 1 base from J, with 4 bases in between. CDR3 bases: TGTGCCAGCAGCTTAATCCCGAACACTGAAGCTTTCTTT. Translated: CASSLIPNTEAFF.

This clonotype was found many times. This sequence joins TRBV3-1 and TRBJ1-2, with D unresolved. This CDR3 spans 12 amino acids. V lost 4 bases, J lost 1 base, and 4 bases lay in between. CDR1 LGHDT and CDR2 YNNKEL come from the germline V gene (reference sequence). The CDR3 sequence: CASSRDNYGYTF. In nucleotides, the CDR3 is TGTGCCAGCAGCCGAGATAACTATGGCTACACCTTC.

The V gene is TRBV27, the J gene TRBJ2-6; D perhaps matches TRBD2 (5 bases). Trimming took 8 bases from V and 2 from J, leaving 10 bases between them. Germline assignment: CDR1 MNHEY and CDR2 SMNVEV (reference sequence). The CDR3 length is 14 residues. The CDR3 nucleotides are TGTGCCAGCCGCACGGGGACTGGGGCCAACGTCCTGACTTTC. Its protein is CASRTGTGANVLTF. The full variable domain, completed using reference TRBV27 and TRBJ2-6, is EAQVTQNPRYLITVTGKKLTVTCSQNMNHEYMSWYRQDPGLGLRQIYYSMNVEVTDKGDVPEGYKVSRKEKRNFPLILESPSPNQTSLYFCASRTGTGANVLTFGAGSRLTVL.

The chain uses TRBV7-2 and TRBJ1-6; D gene ambiguous. Trimming shortened V by 5 bases and J by 11 bases, and 22 bases separated the two germline ends. Germline CDR1 SGHTA, CDR2 FQGNSA. This CDR3 is built from 16 residues. DNA of the CDR3: TGTGCCAGCAGCACGGTTCGGGGTATCGGACCGCCACCCCTCCACTTT. This encodes CASSTVRGIGPPPLHF.

This clonotype has at least ten counts. The CDR3 DNA follows: TGCAGCGTTGAAGGATGGCAGAGCTCTGGGGCCAACGTCCTGACTTTC. It specifies CSVEGWQSSGANVLTF. This sequence joins TRBV29-1 and TRBJ2-6; no firm D call. The V end lost 1 base, the J end lost 0 bases, and 10 bases lay between the germline ends. Germline V CDR1 and CDR2: SQVTM, ANQGSEA. The CDR3 has 16 residues. Full variable domain (outside the CDR3, taken from reference TRBV29-1 and TRBJ2-6): SAVISQKPSRDICQRGTSLTIQCQVDSQVTMMFWYRQQPGQSLTLIATANQGSEATYESGFVIDKFPISRPNLTFSTLTVSNMSPEDSSIYLCSVEGWQSSGANVLTFGAGSRLTVL.

CDR3 sequence reads: CSVEGGLREVQETQYF. The CDR3 DNA reads as TGCAGCGTTGAAGGGGGGTTGAGGGAGGTCCAAGAGACCCAGTACTTC. The V call is TRBV29-1, the J call TRBJ2-5, with D perhaps TRBD2 (6 bases). The V gene lost 1 base and the J gene lost 1 base, with 16 bases spanning the gap. CDR1 is SQVTM and CDR2 is ANQGSEA in the germline V gene. The CDR3 spans 16 residues.

In its sample, this clonotype was seen a few times. This chain uses TRBV7-9 with TRBJ2-2, with D perhaps assigned TRBD1 or TRBD2 (5 bases each). From germline, CDR1 is SEHNR and CDR2 FQNEAQ (reference sequence). The CDR3 length is 17 residues. V gave up 5 bases and J gave up 2 bases, with 18 bases separating them. The CDR3 sequence: CASSRLNRDLNTGELFF. In nucleotides, the CDR3 is TGTGCCAGCAGCCGATTAAACCGGGACCTTAACACCGGGGAGCTGTTTTTT.

This clonotype was seen ten or more times. V and J are TRBV12-5 and TRBJ2-7; D ambiguous. This CDR3 region has 12 residues. V was cut by 0 bases and J by 3 bases, with 3 bases left in between. CDR1 and CDR2 from the germline V gene are LGHNT and FRNRAP. The CDR3 coding sequence is TGTGCTAGTGGTTTGGTACTCTACGAGCAGTACTTC. Its translation is CASGLVLYEQYF. Together with reference TRBV12-5 and TRBJ2-7, the CDR3 gives the full variable domain: DARVTQTPRHKVTEMGQEVTMRCQPILGHNTVFWYRQTMMQGLELLAYFRNRAPLDDSGMPKDRFSAEMPDATLATLKIQPSEPRDSAVYFCASGLVLYEQYFGPGTRLTVT.

In its sample, this clonotype was seen many times. The gene calls are TRBV20-1 and TRBJ1-1; unclear D gene. V was clipped by 2 bases and J by 0 bases, with 7 bases between them. Germline CDR1 DFQATT, CDR2 SNEGSKA (reference sequence). CDR3 size: 13 residues. The CDR3 protein is CSARRTVNTEAFF. The CDR3 DNA is TGCAGTGCTAGACGGACTGTGAACACTGAAGCTTTCTTT.